The 19 T cell receptor beta chains presented below share a single source sample, sequenced in a study of T cells after posttransplantation cyclophosphamide. Methotrexate plus calcineurin inhibitor accompanied controls' myeloablative marrow transplants; sampling was 1 year later. Some clones are missing from TCRdb's copy, which holds only in-frame ones; the method was immunoSEQ multiplex PCR. The repertoire holds roughly 19,000 clones, with 80% to 90% as singletons. Sequencing used PBMCs, obtained about 350 days after allogeneic stem cell transplant with calcineurin inhibitor and methotrexate. The receptors derive from a female patient between 25 and 45 years old who received an allogeneic stem cell transplant from an unrelated donor, was CMV-positive, and had acute and chronic GVHD. Certain T cells may be donor cells from the graft.

This clone was picked up one time. This chain connects TRBV9 to TRBJ2-1; 8 nucleotides line up with TRBD2. This CDR3 is built from 15 residues. Looked up from germline, CDR1 is SGDLS and CDR2 is YYNGEE. V trimming: 0 bases; J trimming: 7 bases; junction bases outside the gene matches: 6. DNA for the CDR3: TGTGCCAGCAGCGTAGAGATGCGGGAGGAGAATGAGCAGTTCTTC. This sequence encodes CASSVEMREENEQFF.

The DNA for the CDR3 is TGTGCCAGCAGTTCAGGGTATGGCTACACCTTC. Protein product: CASSSGYGYTF. The chain joins TRBV28 to TRBJ1-2, with D maybe TRBD1 (5 bases). CDR3 length: 11 residues. Per germline, CDR1 MDHEN and CDR2 SYDVKM. Trimming took 4 bases from V and 5 from J, leaving 5 bases between them.

The chain joins TRBV11-2 to TRBJ2-1; 8 nucleotides match TRBD2. Germline loops: CDR1 SGHAT, CDR2 FQNNGV. The CDR3 runs to 15 residues. With V trimmed by 1 base and J by 7 bases, 6 bases remained unmatched. In nucleotides, the CDR3 is TGTGCCAGCAGCTTAGGGTCTAGCGGGCTTAATGAGCAGTTCTTC. Protein sequence: CASSLGSSGLNEQFF.

The chain recombines TRBV25-1 with TRBJ2-7, with 10 bases that match TRBD1. The V gene's germline CDR1 is MGHDK and CDR2 SYGVNS. This CDR3 is 14 amino acids long. V lost 2 bases to trimming and J lost 6 bases; unmatched junction nucleotides: 4. The CDR3 loop is CASSERDRGFEQYF. The CDR3 DNA is TGTGCCAGCAGTGAACGGGACAGGGGTTTCGAGCAGTACTTC.

The chain combines TRBV7-9 with TRBJ1-1; 7 bases are a match to TRBD1. The germline CDR1 and CDR2 sequences are SEHNR and FQNEAQ (reference sequence). The CDR3 covers 12 residues. V shed 4 bases and J 5 bases; nucleotides not matched to a gene: 1. Here the CDR3 reads CASSSGGTEAFF. In DNA, the CDR3 is TGTGCCAGCAGCTCAGGGGGGACTGAAGCTTTCTTT.

The chain couples TRBV2 to TRBJ2-1; TRBD2 matches 13 bases. The CDR3 is 17 amino acids. Germline lookup yields CDR1 SNHLY and CDR2 FYNNEI. J lost 6 bases, V lost 3 bases, and 8 bases had no gene match. DNA of the CDR3: TGTGCCAGCAGTGACGCCGGGACTAGCGGGAAGATCAATGAGCAGTTCTTC. Translated: CASSDAGTSGKINEQFF.

This rearrangement joins TRBV7-2 to TRBJ1-2; 9 bases are a match to TRBD1. CDR3 length: 16 amino acids. J gave up 5 bases and V 1 base, and 8 bases lay outside the gene matches. Germline-derived CDR1 and CDR2 are SGHTA and FQGNSA. CDR3 residues: CASSLDSGTGSYGYTF. The CDR3 DNA sequence: TGTGCCAGCAGCTTAGATTCTGGGACAGGGTCGTATGGCTACACCTTC.

This chain connects TRBV27 to TRBJ2-3; 7 nucleotides line up with TRBD1. This CDR3 region has 15 residues. Looked up from germline, CDR1 is MNHEY and CDR2 is SMNVEV (reference sequence). Losses at the gene ends were 5 bases for V and 4 bases for J; bases not matched to a gene: 9. The DNA for the CDR3 is TGTGCCAGCAGTGTCGACAGGGAAGCGGCAGATACGCAGTATTTT. Amino acid sequence: CASSVDREAADTQYF.

The chain combines TRBV19 with TRBJ2-7; 11 nucleotides agree with TRBD2. This CDR3 is built from 14 residues. Germline V gives CDR1 LNHDA, CDR2 SQIVND (reference sequence). The V and J ends lost 3 bases and 6 bases, in that order; junction bases with no gene match: 4. The DNA of the CDR3 is TGTGCCAGTAGTATTCGGCTAGCGGGAGGCGAGCAGTACGTC. Translation gives CASSIRLAGGEQYV.

The V and J genes are TRBV7-2 and TRBJ1-2, with D perhaps matching TRBD1 (6 bases). Germline CDR1 reads SGHTA; CDR2 reads FQGNSA. The CDR3 loop spans 15 amino acids. The V end was cut by 5 bases, the J end by 5 bases, with 18 bases between. This CDR3 is CASSPLFGGGYGYTF. CDR3 sequence (DNA): TGTGCCAGCAGCCCCCTGTTTGGGGGCGGTTATGGCTACACCTTC.

The table lists this clone with a count of one. The gene calls are TRBV4-3 and TRBJ2-2, with 11 bases aligning to TRBD1. The CDR3 consists of 15 residues. With 5 bases clipped from V and 5 bases from J, the junction kept 4 bases outside the gene matches. Germline CDR1 LGHNA, CDR2 YSLEER. CDR3 region: CASSARDRGTGELFF. The CDR3 DNA reads as TGCGCCAGCAGCGCCCGGGACAGGGGGACCGGGGAGCTGTTTTTT.

This chain joins TRBV5-1 and TRBJ2-2; a possible D gene is TRBD2 (6 bases). CDR1 SGHRS and CDR2 YFSETQ come from the germline V gene. The V and J ends lost 0 bases and 1 base respectively, with 13 bases between them. This CDR3 contains 17 residues. CDR3 sequence reads: CASSLAVSSENTGELFF. DNA for the CDR3: TGCGCCAGCAGCTTGGCCGTGTCTAGCGAGAACACCGGGGAGCTGTTTTTT.

This clone was counted a few times. The chain couples TRBV14 to TRBJ1-1; tentatively, D is TRBD1 (6 bases). Germline assignment: CDR1 SGHDN and CDR2 FVKESK. The V end lost 3 bases, the J end lost 6 bases, and 17 bases lay between the germline ends. The CDR3 extends over 15 amino acids. CDR3 coding DNA: TGTGCCAGCAGCCATTCGCAGGGGCAGAATCCTGAAGCTTTCTTT. Amino acid sequence: CASSHSQGQNPEAFF.

V usage is TRBV27 and J usage is TRBJ1-6, with 7 bases identical to TRBD1. The V gene's germline CDR1 is MNHEY and CDR2 SMNVEV (reference sequence). With 6 bases clipped from V and 7 bases from J, the junction kept 6 bases outside the gene matches. CDR3 length: 14 residues. The CDR3 protein is CASRTGTANSPLHF. The DNA for the CDR3 is TGTGCCAGCAGAACCGGGACAGCGAATTCACCCCTCCACTTT.

This chain links TRBV9 with TRBJ2-2, with a tentative D call TRBD1 (5 bases). Germline V gives CDR1 SGDLS, CDR2 YYNGEE. Trimming shortened V by 4 bases and J by 2 bases, and 12 bases separated the two germline ends. There are 15 residues in the CDR3. CDR3 DNA sequence: TGTGCCAGCAGCCCCCGGACATCCAACACCGGGGAGCTGTTTTTT. It specifies CASSPRTSNTGELFF.

The chain has TRBV10-2 and TRBJ2-7; 9 bases are shared with TRBD1. Germline assignment: CDR1 WSHSY and CDR2 SAAADI. This CDR3 region has 14 residues. Losses at the gene ends were 8 bases for V and 1 base for J; bases not matched to a gene: 6. The CDR3 sequence: CASGGQGGSYEQYV. The DNA for the CDR3 is TGCGCCAGCGGGGGACAGGGAGGTTCCTACGAGCAGTACGTC.

The rearrangement links TRBV5-4 to TRBJ2-2, with D perhaps matching TRBD1 (6 bases). Germline lookup yields CDR1 SGHNT and CDR2 YYREEE (reference sequence). This CDR3 comprises 15 residues. Between the trimmed V and J ends, which lost 3 bases and 5 bases, there was a span of 14 bases. In DNA form, the CDR3 reads TGTGCCAGCAGCTCCGGGACAAGCATAACCGGGGAGCTGTTTTTT. Protein: CASSSGTSITGELFF.

The chain has TRBV6-4 and TRBJ2-1, with 7 bases lining up with TRBD2. After removal of 6 bases from V and 7 bases from J, the junction contained 12 bases not matched to a gene. CDR3 length equals 15 residues. Germline assignment: CDR1 MRHNA and CDR2 SNTAGT. CDR3 sequence (DNA): TGTGCCAGCAGCACGGCGGGAGCTGGAAGGAATGAGCAGTTCTTC. Translation gives CASSTAGAGRNEQFF.

CDR3 bases: TGTGCCATCAGTGAGTCCCTCGCGATAGCGGGGGTCTCCAAGCCCGAGCAGTACGTC. It specifies CAISESLAIAGVSKPEQYV. This chain uses TRBV10-3 with TRBJ2-7; 9 bases line up with TRBD2. The CDR3 runs 19 residues. V was pared by 0 bases and J by 6 bases, with 18 bases of the junction left unmatched. Per the germline V gene, CDR1 is ENHRY and CDR2 is SYGVKD.